The subject of this entry is one T cell receptor beta chain. Its antigen remains unknown. Only in-frame clones appear in the TCRdb table, and some are missing; sequencing was by immunoSEQ multiplex PCR. The sample lists roughly 1,500,000 clones, less than 99% occurring once. The sample comes from a study of shared clonotypes between healthy human individuals. Study outcomes and limitations: Rarefaction exposed incomplete sorted-subset sequencing despite large depth. The expectation was that sequencing depth would affect clonotype sharing among donors.

This CDR3 comprises 14 residues. The V and J ends lost 4 bases and 6 bases respectively, with 16 bases between them. Germline V lookup: CDR1 LNHDA, CDR2 SQIVND (reference sequence). Participating donors were healthy, HIV-negative adults free of recent acute infections or vaccinations. Investigators divided CD4+ cells into CD45RA+ naive and CD45RA-negative memory subsets. This chain links TRBV19 with TRBJ2-7; unclear D gene. The source material was naive CD4+ T cells sorted from blood. Specified subset: CD45RA+ positively selected. The receptor was isolated from a man under 40 in good health. Here the CDR3 DNA reads TGTGCCAGTAGTAAAAGGACCCCGAAGGGCGAGCAGTACTTC. Encoded protein: CASSKRTPKGEQYF.